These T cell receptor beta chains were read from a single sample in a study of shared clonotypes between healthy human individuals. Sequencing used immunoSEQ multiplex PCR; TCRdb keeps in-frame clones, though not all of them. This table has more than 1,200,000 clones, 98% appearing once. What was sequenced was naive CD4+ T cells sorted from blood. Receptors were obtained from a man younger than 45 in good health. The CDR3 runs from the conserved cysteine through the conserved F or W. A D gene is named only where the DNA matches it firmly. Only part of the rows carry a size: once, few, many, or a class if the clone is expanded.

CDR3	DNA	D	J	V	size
CAIREGLAPYNEQFF	TGTGCCATCAGGGAGGGACTAGCGCCTTACAATGAGCAGTTCTTC	TRBD2	TRBJ2-1	TRBV10-3	.
CASSVLGEKLFF	TGTGCCAGCAGTGTACTAGGCGAAAAACTGTTTTTT	.	TRBJ1-4	TRBV6-5	.
CAAGPKSNTGELFF	TGTGCCGCGGGCCCCAAGTCGAACACCGGGGAGCTGTTTTTT	.	TRBJ2-2	TRBV7-2	.
CASSRVRGDTEAFF	TGTGCCAGCTCGCGAGTCAGGGGTGACACTGAAGCTTTCTTT	.	TRBJ1-1	TRBV18	.
CASSDGGGIDTGELFF	TGCGCCAGCAGTGATGGAGGTGGTATAGACACCGGGGAGCTGTTTTTT	.	TRBJ2-2	TRBV10-2	.
CASSHGLAGANEQFF	TGTGCCAGCTCCCACGGACTAGCGGGAGCGAATGAGCAGTTCTTC	TRBD2	TRBJ2-1	TRBV18	.
CASSLAMGNTIYF	TGTGCCAGCAGCTTAGCTATGGGAAACACCATATATTTT	.	TRBJ1-3	TRBV7-6	.
CASRSTREQYF	TGTGCCAGCAGGTCCACTAGGGAGCAGTACTTC	.	TRBJ2-7	TRBV28	.
CASSVAPVGDHGYEQYF	TGTGCCAGCAGCGTAGCTCCCGTGGGGGACCATGGCTACGAGCAGTACTTC	.	TRBJ2-7	TRBV9	.
CASSLAPPRHTGELFF	TGTGCCAGCAGCTTAGCGCCCCCTCGGCACACCGGGGAGCTGTTTTTT	.	TRBJ2-2	TRBV5-6	.
CASSRKVVQLAAHEQYF	TGTGCCAGCAGTCGTAAGGTAGTGCAACTAGCGGCACACGAGCAGTACTTC	TRBD2	TRBJ2-7	TRBV27	.
CASSLETGELFF	TGTGCCAGCAGCCTCGAAACCGGGGAGCTGTTTTTT	.	TRBJ2-2	TRBV7-6	.
CASSYATGPEQFF	TGTGCCAGCAGTTACGCTACCGGGCCCGAGCAGTTCTTC	.	TRBJ2-1	TRBV6-5	.
CASIPSSYEQYF	TGTGCCAGCATTCCTAGCTCCTACGAGCAGTACTTC	.	TRBJ2-7	TRBV2	.
CASMMDRYNEQFF	TGTGCCAGCATGATGGACAGGTACAATGAGCAGTTCTTC	TRBD1	TRBJ2-1	TRBV6-1	.
CASSLAPGGLGTDTQYF	TGTGCCAGCAGCTTGGCCCCGGGAGGGTTAGGAACAGATACGCAGTATTTT	TRBD2	TRBJ2-3	TRBV5-5	once
CASSPPGFHEQYF	TGTGCCAGCTCACCACCGGGGTTCCACGAGCAGTACTTC	.	TRBJ2-7	TRBV18	once
CASSSTGGIYGYTF	TGTGCCAGCAGTTCCACGGGAGGGATCTATGGCTACACCTTC	.	TRBJ1-2	TRBV6-5	once